This T cell receptor beta chain derives from a study of spatial heterogeneity in lung cancer. Study at large: Fewer alpha-chain than beta-chain sequences were consistently detected.

TCRdb processed the 5' RACE reads anew with MiXCR; each CDR3 protein has one entry. The sample includes fewer than 800 distinct CDR3 sequences, over 9.5% of them seen just once. This clonotype is termed medium-sized (0.01 to 0.1%). As yet, its antigen is unknown. Study-wide results and limits: Counts that tracked tumor mutation counts were those of expanded intratumoral alpha and beta TCRs. Approximate estimated coverage of tumor T cells amounted to 7% for alpha and roughly 14% for beta chains.

Time point specified: sample taken at primary tumor resection. There were around 72 donors, all of them untreated patients with early-stage non-small cell lung cancer. Unsorted samples of tumor, nontumor lung or frozen PBMC had their whole RNA sequenced. Specimen: lung tumor tissue, collected at surgery. The receptor was derived from a male donor with early-stage non-small cell lung cancer.

CDR3 coding DNA: TGCAGTGCCCCCGGGACAGGGACCCTTGGCTACACCTTC. Amino acid sequence: CSAPGTGTLGYTF. The chain links TRBV20-1 to TRBJ1-2; 9 positions agree with TRBD1. The ends lost 6 bases at V and 7 bases at J; junction bases unmatched: 9. Germline V gene lookup returns CDR1 DFQATT and CDR2 SNEGSKA (reference sequence). The CDR3 runs to 13 residues.